This entry concerns a single TCR beta chain. The sample is drawn from a study of blood T cell repertoires in COVID-19. Study details: Whether acute or convalescent, the COVID-19 samples came from the United States, Italy and Spain.

Germline CDR1 reads LNHDA; CDR2 reads SQIVND (reference sequence). Trimming pared 3 bases from V and 3 bases from J, leaving 11 bases between. There are 14 residues in the CDR3. Authors' processing steps: Reference gene primer amplification in the assay estimated nucleated cell counts. The data were produced by immunoSEQ multiplex PCR, yet TCRdb's version contains in-frame clones alone and is incomplete. That table supplies the V and J calls and clone size; D and trimming were determined from the DNA. Of 200,000 or so clones in the sample, roughly 86% are singletons; the top ten hold 3% to 3.5%. The receptor comes from a man in his sixties with acute or convalescent COVID-19. Sequencing was carried out using peripheral blood. The V and J genes are TRBV19 and TRBJ2-5; D remains unclear. CDR3 region: CASSIRRGKETQYF. The CDR3 nucleotides are TGTGCCAGTAGTATTCGGCGCGGTAAAGAGACCCAGTACTTC.